This T cell receptor beta chain is from a study of T cell repertoires in cytomegalovirus infection (dated by TCRdb to about 2019). In terms of the full investigation: The HLA type of each donor mattered for the analysis, because public TCR beta signatures pointed to carriage of CMV infection along with the matching HLA type. On the study overall, not on this receptor specifically: In the ex vivo response, HLA-C-restricted CMV-specific TCR beta clonotypes were dominant, and in two of eight donors the single most frequent clonotype came from this HLA-C-restricted group. In both this cohort and an independent cohort of under 450 donors, the cumulative frequency of public TCR beta family members distinguished carriers of CMV infection plus the relevant HLA type.

The run used an Illumina HiSeq 1500. TCRdb reprocessing: public reads trimmed at Q25 with fastp, clones called with MiXCR, in-frame beta chains kept. Merged by CDR3 protein, the rows form single entries marked with the most common genes and DNA. Counted in this sample were 200,000 to 300,000 distinct CDR3 sequences; approximately 13% of them appeared once. The ten biggest clones cover about 1.5% of the sample. The cysteine opens and the phenylalanine closes a CDR3 of 16 amino acids. Only the CDR3 DNA stays, 48 bases, in frame from base 1. The germline V gene (reference sequence) supplies CDR1 LGHDT and CDR2 YNNKEL. V loses 0 bases of germline sequence and J loses 0 bases, and the interval between the two ends is 9 bases. Points on this clonotype: The specificity of this receptor is unknown. No per-base quality is available; no much larger clone lies one base away.

The source is a human donor in good health (CMV status not recorded). Some clones in this sample may be carry-over from other donors' samples. The sample taken for sequencing was PBMCs. The rearranged chain carries TRBV3-1 and TRBJ2-1, and TRBD2 may be the D gene, going by 5 matching bases. The sequence in DNA is TGTGCCAGCAGCCAAGATAAGCGGAGCTCCTACAATGAGCAGTTCTTC. This yields the protein CASSQDKRSSYNEQFF.